These T cell receptor beta chains were read from a single sample in a study of CD8+ T cells in alopecia areata. Sequencing was performed with immunoSEQ multiplex PCR; in TCRdb, only in-frame clones are kept and a portion is missing. The sample has 150,000 or so clones, around half seen once; the top ten hold roughly 15%. The source was CD8+ T cells sorted from blood, collected at week 4, from a patient treated with tofacitinib. Receptors originate from a human donor with alopecia areata. The CDR3 runs from the conserved cysteine through the conserved F or W. The order of the fields is clone size, D gene, V gene, J gene, CDR3 DNA, CDR3 protein. The D gene is left open where the match is weak. Not all rows give a size; the values are once, few, many and, for expanded clones, a class.

NA	NA	TRBV2	TRBJ1-6	TGTGCCAGCAGTGAAGAGCAGGGAGGTAATTCACCCCTCCACTTT	CASSEEQGGNSPLHF
NA	NA	TRBV9	TRBJ1-5	TGTGCCAGCAGCGGTGGGGCTCAAGGTCAGCCCCAGCATTTT	CASSGGAQGQPQHF
few	NA	TRBV19	TRBJ2-7	TGTGCCAGTAGTATAGGGGGCGTTACCTACGAGCAGTACTTC	CASSIGGVTYEQYF
NA	NA	TRBV30	TRBJ1-5	TGTGCCTGGAGTGTACGGGCTAGCAATCAGCCCCAGCATTTT	CAWSVRASNQPQHF
many	TRBD1	TRBV7-3	TRBJ2-1	TGTGCCAGCAGCGCAGGGACAGGGGTCGAGCAGTTCTTC	CASSAGTGVEQFF
NA	NA	TRBV6-6	TRBJ1-2	TGTGCCAGCACCGGCGGGGTGGCGTTCTATGGCTACACCTTC	CASTGGVAFYGYTF
NA	NA	TRBV7-3	TRBJ2-3	TGTGCCAGCAGCCCCCTCCCCCGGCCAGATACGCAGTATTTT	CASSPLPRPDTQYF
NA	TRBD1	TRBV4-1	TRBJ1-2	TGCGCCAGCAGCCAGGCCGGGACAGGGGGGTACTATGGCTACACCTTC	CASSQAGTGGYYGYTF
many	TRBD2	TRBV6-4	TRBJ2-3	TGTGCCAGCAGTGAGGAGAGCGGGGGGACAGATACGCAGTATTTT	CASSEESGGTDTQYF
NA	NA	TRBV9	TRBJ1-4	TGTGCCAGCAGCGTAGGGGACTGGACAGCTGAAAAACTGTTTTTT	CASSVGDWTAEKLFF
few	NA	TRBV6-6	TRBJ1-4	TGTGCCAGCAGTTATTGGACACCTGGCGAAAAACTGTTTTTT	CASSYWTPGEKLFF
NA	NA	TRBV7-9	TRBJ2-5	TGTGCCAGCAGCTTAGTCCGGACGGGACAAGAGACCCAGTACTTC	CASSLVRTGQETQYF
once	NA	TRBV5-1	TRBJ2-7	TGCGCCAGCAGCCGGCGGTACTACGAGCAGTACTTC	CASSRRYYEQYF
NA	NA	TRBV7-8	TRBJ2-5	TGTGCCAGCAGCTTAGACTGGGGAGAGACCCAGTACTTC	CASSLDWGETQYF
NA	NA	TRBV4-3	TRBJ2-1	TGCGCCAGCAGCCAAGATACGGCAGGGGATTACAATGAGCAGTTCTTC	CASSQDTAGDYNEQFF
NA	NA	TRBV18	TRBJ2-5	TGTGCCAGCTCACCGGACAGTTATCAAGAGACCCAGTACTTC	CASSPDSYQETQYF
few	NA	TRBV19	TRBJ1-5	TGTGCCAGTAGTATGAACGGAAATAGCAATCAGCCCCAGCATTTT	CASSMNGNSNQPQHF
NA	TRBD1	TRBV7-2	TRBJ1-2	TGTGCCAGCAGCCCTTCGGGGACAGGTACCTATGGCTACACCTTC	CASSPSGTGTYGYTF
NA	TRBD1	TRBV30	TRBJ2-2	TGTGCCTGGGACAGGGTTGCGAACACCGGGGAGCTGTTTTTT	CAWDRVANTGELFF
NA	NA	TRBV9	TRBJ2-1	TGTGCCAGCAGCGGGACAGCCCGGTACAATGAGCAGTTCTTC	CASSGTARYNEQFF
NA	TRBD1	TRBV4-1	TRBJ1-1	TGCGCCAGCAGCCAAGGACAGGGGGCCGGGGACACTGAAGCTTTCTTT	CASSQGQGAGDTEAFF
NA	NA	TRBV6-6	TRBJ2-7	TGTGCCAGCAGCACACCTCCATACGAGCAGTACTTC	CASSTPPYEQYF
few	NA	TRBV5-5	TRBJ1-5	TGTGCCAGCAGCGTTGGCTTGCAGGGAAGTCAGCCCCAGCATTTT	CASSVGLQGSQPQHF
NA	NA	TRBV9	TRBJ1-1	TGTGCCAGCAGCGACCCCAGGGTGGGCACTGAAGCTTTCTTT	CASSDPRVGTEAFF
once	TRBD1	TRBV4-1	TRBJ2-2	TGCGCCAGCAGCCAAGTTTCCCACAGGGGCACCGGGGAGCTGTTTTTT	CASSQVSHRGTGELFF
few	NA	TRBV7-9	TRBJ1-2	TGTGCCAGCAGCTTTTGGGACACCAGTAACTATGGCTACACCTTC	CASSFWDTSNYGYTF
once	NA	TRBV6-5	TRBJ1-1	TGTGCCAGCAGTCTCCCAGGGAACACTGAAGCTTTCTTT	CASSLPGNTEAFF
NA	NA	TRBV9	TRBJ1-2	TGTGCCAGCAGCGCGGGAGGCTATGGCTACACCTTC	CASSAGGYGYTF
NA	TRBD2	TRBV27	TRBJ2-3	TGTGCCAGCAGCCCCGAGCTAGCGGGGGTAGATACGCAGTATTTT	CASSPELAGVDTQYF
NA	NA	TRBV18	TRBJ1-2	TGTGCCAGCATAGACGGTGGCTACACCTTC	CASIDGGYTF
NA	NA	TRBV5-8	TRBJ2-6	TGTGCCAGCAGCTTGGGCCCTTGGGGGGCCAACGTCCTGACTTTC	CASSLGPWGANVLTF
few	TRBD1	TRBV6-6	TRBJ1-6	TGTGCCAGCAGTACCCGGGACAGCGGAAATTCACCCCTCCACTTT	CASSTRDSGNSPLHF
NA	NA	TRBV5-6	TRBJ1-1	TGTGCCAGCACGTGGGGATCGGACACTGAAGCTTTCTTT	CASTWGSDTEAFF
few	NA	TRBV19	TRBJ2-1	TGTGCCAGTAGTACCAAGGGGGGGGCCTACAATGAGCAGTTCTTC	CASSTKGGAYNEQFF
NA	TRBD2	TRBV13	TRBJ2-5	TGTGCCAGCAGCCCTGGTGGCGGGGGAAAAGAGACCCAGTACTTC	CASSPGGGGKETQYF
many	NA	TRBV19	TRBJ2-3	TGTGCCAGTAGAAATCGGGCGCTCACAGATACGCAGTATTTT	CASRNRALTDTQYF
NA	TRBD1	TRBV29-1	TRBJ2-1	TGCAGCGTTGACTCCATCCAGGACAGGGCGGTCCATGAGCAGTTCTTC	CSVDSIQDRAVHEQFF
NA	TRBD1	TRBV11-2	TRBJ2-7	TGTGCCAGCAGCTTGTGGACAGGCTACGAGCAGTACTTC	CASSLWTGYEQYF
NA	TRBD2	TRBV9	TRBJ2-3	TGTGCCAGCAGCGAGGGGACTACCCCGGATACGCAGTATTTT	CASSEGTTPDTQYF
NA	NA	TRBV30	TRBJ1-5	TGTGCCTGGAGTGACTGGGGGGATAGCAATCAGCCCCAGCATTTT	CAWSDWGDSNQPQHF
NA	NA	TRBV2	TRBJ2-1	TGTGCCAGCAGTGGGTCTGGGTCCTACAATGAGCAGTTCTTC	CASSGSGSYNEQFF
NA	NA	TRBV19	TRBJ2-1	TGTGCCAGTAGTATGGGTAATGAGCAGTTCTTC	CASSMGNEQFF
NA	NA	TRBV5-4	TRBJ1-2	TGTGCCAGCAGCTTGGATGGAGAGGGGATTAACTATGGCTACACCTTC	CASSLDGEGINYGYTF
NA	TRBD1	TRBV6-5	TRBJ2-7	TGTGCCAGCAGCTCCGGGACAGGGTTTATAGAGCAGTACTTC	CASSSGTGFIEQYF
NA	TRBD2	TRBV6-6	TRBJ2-5	TGTGCCAGCAGCGGGGGGGTTTTGGAGACCCAGTACTTC	CASSGGVLETQYF
NA	NA	TRBV6-5	TRBJ1-5	TGTGCCAGCAGTTCGGCAGGCAGCCAGCCCCAGCATTTT	CASSSAGSQPQHF
once	NA	TRBV15	TRBJ1-1	TGTGCCACCAGCTCCGGAGAGGAGGCCGTGAACACTGAAGCTTTCTTT	CATSSGEEAVNTEAFF